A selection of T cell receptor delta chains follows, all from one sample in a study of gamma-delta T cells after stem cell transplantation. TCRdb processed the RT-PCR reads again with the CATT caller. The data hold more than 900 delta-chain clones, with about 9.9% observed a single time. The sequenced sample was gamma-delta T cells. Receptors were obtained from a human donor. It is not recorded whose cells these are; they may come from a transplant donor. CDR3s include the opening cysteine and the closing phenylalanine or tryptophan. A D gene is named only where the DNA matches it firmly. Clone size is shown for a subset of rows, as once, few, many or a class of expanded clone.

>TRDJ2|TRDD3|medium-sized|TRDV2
TGTGCCTGTGACACATTACTGGGGGATACTTATTTGACAGCACAACTCTTCTTT
CACDTLLGDTYLTAQLFF
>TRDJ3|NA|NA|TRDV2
TGTGCCTGTGACACCGGCGGGATGTACTCCTGGTACACCCTACAGATGTTTTTC
CACDTGGMYSWYTLQMFF
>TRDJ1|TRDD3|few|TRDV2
TGTGCCTGTGACACCCTTCAACGCTCGGGGGATACTAAACTCATCTTT
CACDTLQRSGDTKLIF
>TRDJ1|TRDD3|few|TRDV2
TGTGCCTGTGACACCGTACATACGGGATACGTCGGCTCGGTTGACGATAAACTCATCTTT
CACDTVHTGYVGSVDDKLIF
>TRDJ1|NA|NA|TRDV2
TGTGCCTGTGACACTCTCCAACTCCTGGTGGTCTCGTACACCGATAACCTCATCTTT
CACDTLQLLVVSYTDNLIF
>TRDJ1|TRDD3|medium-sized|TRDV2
TGTGCCTGTGACACCGTGCCTGGGGGAACTTCCCGCTACCCGGGAGGCGATAAACTCATCTTT
CACDTVPGGTSRYPGGDKLIF
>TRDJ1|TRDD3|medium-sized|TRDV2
TGTGCCTGTGACACGGTACCTACTGGGGGATACGCGACCGATTCCGATAAACTCATCTTT
CACDTVPTGGYATDSDKLIF
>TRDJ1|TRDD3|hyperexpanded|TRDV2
TGTGCCTGTGACTTGTTACTGGGGGATAATACCCCGAATACCGGGCATTACACCGATAAACTCATCTTT
CACDLLLGDNTPNTGHYTDKLIF
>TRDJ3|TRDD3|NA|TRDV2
TGTGCCTGTGACACGGCTGGGGGAAGCTCCTGGGACACCCGACAGATGTTTTTC
CACDTAGGSSWDTRQMFF
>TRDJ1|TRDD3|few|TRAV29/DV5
TGTGCAGCAAGCGAGGTTGGTTTCCATCGCCTTCCACCATACTCGATACTGGGGGATATTGTATCCGATAAACTCATCTTT
CAASEVGFHRLPPYSILGDIVSDKLIF
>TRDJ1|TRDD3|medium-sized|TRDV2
TGTGCCTGTGACACTATGGGGGTAACTGGGGAAACGGAAAGTCCGGAACTCATCTTT
CACDTMGVTGETESPELIF
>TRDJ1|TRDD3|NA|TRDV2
TGTGCCTGTGAAATCCTTCAAACTGGGGTCTACTCTCCCGATAAACTCATCTTT
CACEILQTGVYSPDKLIF
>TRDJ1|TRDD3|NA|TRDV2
TGTGCCTGTGACACCGGTTCCTTGGGGGAGCGATTACCCACCGATAAACTCATCTTT
CACDTGSLGERLPTDKLIF
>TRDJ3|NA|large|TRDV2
TGTGCCTGTGACACCGCGGATACCAGCTCCTGGGACACCCGACAGATGTTTTTC
CACDTADTSSWDTRQMFF
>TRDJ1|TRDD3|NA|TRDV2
TGTGCCTGTGACACAGTTGGGGGGGATACGCGGTTCCATCTCATCTTT
CACDTVGGDTRFHLIF
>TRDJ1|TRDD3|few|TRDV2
TGTGCTTCAACCCCTCGACTGGGGGATACCGATAAACTCATCTTT
CASTPRLGDTDKLIF
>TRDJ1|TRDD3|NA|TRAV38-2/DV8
TGTGCTTATGGTTTGGTGGGGGATCCCGATAAACTCATCTTT
CAYGLVGDPDKLIF
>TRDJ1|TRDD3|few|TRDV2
TGTGCCTGTGATAGCCTTCAAACTGGGGGATACGCGGACACCGATAAACTCATCTTT
CACDSLQTGGYADTDKLIF
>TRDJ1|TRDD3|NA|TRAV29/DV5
TGTGCAGCAGGACCCGCATCTTTCCTTCGCTGGGGGGCACGGATTCACGATAAACTCATCTTT
CAAGPASFLRWGARIHDKLIF
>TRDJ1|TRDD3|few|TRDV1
TGTGCTCTTGGGGACCAAGGGGGGATCGCCGATAAACTCACCTTT
CALGDQGGIADKLTF
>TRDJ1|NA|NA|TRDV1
TGTGCTATTGGGGAAAGCTCCCGCCCACGGGGGAAGTACACCGATAAACTCATCTTT
CAIGESSRPRGKYTDKLIF
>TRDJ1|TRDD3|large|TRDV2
TGTGCCTGTGACACCGTCGCTGGGGGAACTCATCGGGGCGATAAACTCATCTTT
CACDTVAGGTHRGDKLIF
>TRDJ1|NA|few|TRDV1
TGTGCTCTTGGGGAATGGGCCCTCCCTAACCCGTTGAGAGGGGTCCTACTCGATAAACTCATCTTT
CALGEWALPNPLRGVLLDKLIF
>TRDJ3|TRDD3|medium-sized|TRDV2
TGTGCCTGTGACACCGGGGGACTGGGGGATACATCACCGAAATCTTCCTGGGACACCCGACAGATGTTTTTC
CACDTGGLGDTSPKSSWDTRQMFF